A single sample is the source of the 17 T cell receptor beta chains below, sequenced in a study of T cell changes during pregnancy in multiple sclerosis. Sequencing used immunoSEQ multiplex PCR; TCRdb keeps in-frame clones, though not all of them. This sample has approximately 60,000 clones, with roughly 94% found just once. Material: CD8+ T cells from peripheral blood mononuclear cells, obtained in the third trimester of pregnancy. All receptors derive from a female donor with multiple sclerosis, enrolled in a pregnancy study.

The chain recombines TRBV11-2 with TRBJ2-7, with 8 bases lining up with TRBD2. Germline lookup yields CDR1 SGHAT and CDR2 FQNNGV. This CDR3 has 14 amino acids. J gave up 1 base and V 5 bases, and 4 bases lay outside the gene matches. The CDR3 sequence: CASSPLAGSYEQYF. The CDR3 coding sequence is TGTGCCAGCAGCCCCTTAGCGGGGTCCTACGAGCAGTACTTC.

This chain joins TRBV4-1 and TRBJ2-1; no clear D gene. Trimming took 2 bases from V and 0 from J, leaving 8 bases between them. The CDR3 has 15 amino acids. The germline V gene has CDR1 MGHRA and CDR2 YSYEKL. DNA of the CDR3: TGCGCCAGCAGCCAATATCCGAGCTCCTACAATGAGCAGTTCTTC. This codes for CASSQYPSSYNEQFF.

This chain uses TRBV29-1 with TRBJ2-5, with a tentative D call TRBD2 (6 bases). The CDR3 sequence is 14 residues long. V was trimmed by 6 bases and J by 1 base, leaving 15 bases between them. Germline values: CDR1 SQVTM, CDR2 ANQGSEA. The CDR3 DNA is TGCAGCGTGGAGGGGTTAGGAGGCCAAGAGACCCAGTACTTC. Amino acid sequence: CSVEGLGGQETQYF.

On this clone itself: Other nucleotide sequences from this sample produce the same CDR3. This chain joins TRBV30 and TRBJ2-7; D perhaps matches TRBD2 (6 bases). The CDR3 is 13 amino acids. V was trimmed by 0 bases and J by 3 bases, leaving 9 bases between them. Germline CDR1 reads GTSNPN; CDR2 reads SVGIG (reference sequence). The CDR3 reads CAWSVGGSYEQYF. CDR3 in DNA: TGTGCCTGGAGTGTGGGGGGAAGCTACGAGCAGTACTTC.

The chain recombines TRBV27 with TRBJ2-1; 10 bases fit TRBD2. Germline V CDR1 and CDR2: MNHEY, SMNVEV (reference sequence). This CDR3 is built from 14 residues. J gave up 3 bases and V 4 bases, and 0 bases lay outside the gene matches. The chain's CDR3 is CASSWTSGYNEQFF. In DNA, the CDR3 is TGTGCCAGCAGTTGGACTAGCGGCTACAATGAGCAGTTCTTC.

The chain links TRBV7-6 to TRBJ2-7; TRBD1 matches at 7 bases. Losses at the gene ends were 5 bases for V and 2 bases for J; bases not matched to a gene: 12. Germline V gives CDR1 SGHVS, CDR2 FNYEAQ. There are 16 residues in the CDR3. The CDR3 here is CASSPLTGQFPYEQYF. CDR3 nucleotide sequence: TGTGCCAGCAGCCCTTTAACGGGACAGTTTCCCTACGAGCAGTACTTC. Drawing the rest from reference TRBV7-6 and TRBJ2-7, the complete variable domain is GAGVSQSPRYKVTKRGQDVALRCDPISGHVSLYWYRQALGQGPEFLTYFNYEAQQDKSGLPNDRFSAERPEGSISTLTIQRTEQRDSAMYRCASSPLTGQFPYEQYFGPGTRLTVT.

The V call is TRBV4-1, the J call TRBJ2-5, with TRBD1 matching 7 bases. J lost 1 base, V lost 3 bases, and 2 bases had no gene match. This CDR3 has 14 residues. Germline V gives CDR1 MGHRA, CDR2 YSYEKL. CDR3 coding DNA: TGCGCCAGCAGCCATTGGACAGGCCAAGAGACCCAGTACTTC. This encodes CASSHWTGQETQYF.

The CDR3 DNA is TGCGCCAGCAGCTTAGCGGGAGGCATACCCACCGGGGAGCTGTTTTTT. This codes for CASSLAGGIPTGELFF. J is TRBJ2-2 and V is TRBV5-1; TRBD2 matches 9 bases. The junction had 6 bases not matched to a gene; V was cut back by 2 bases and J by 4 bases. The CDR3 contains 16 residues. The V gene's germline CDR1 is SGHRS and CDR2 YFSETQ. The variable domain in full, completed from reference TRBV5-1 and TRBJ2-2, reads KAGVTQTPRYLIKTRGQQVTLSCSPISGHRSVSWYQQTPGQGLQFLFEYFSETQRNKGNFPGRFSGRQFSNSRSEMNVSTLELGDSALYLCASSLAGGIPTGELFFGEGSRLTVL.

The rearrangement links TRBV5-1 to TRBJ2-1; the match to TRBD2 covers 7 bases. CDR1 is SGHRS, CDR2 YFSETQ, per germline. Germline trimming cut 0 bases from V and 9 bases from J; bases unmatched to any gene: 3. The CDR3 covers 13 residues. The DNA for the CDR3 is TGCGCCAGCAGCTTGGATCCGGGAGGTGAGCAGTTCTTC. Translated, it gives CASSLDPGGEQFF. The entire variable domain, with the rest obtained from reference TRBV5-1 and TRBJ2-1, is as follows: KAGVTQTPRYLIKTRGQQVTLSCSPISGHRSVSWYQQTPGQGLQFLFEYFSETQRNKGNFPGRFSGRQFSNSRSEMNVSTLELGDSALYLCASSLDPGGEQFFGPGTRLTVL.

This chain uses TRBV30 with TRBJ2-7; TRBD1 aligns across 8 bases. The V gene's germline CDR1 is GTSNPN and CDR2 SVGIG (reference sequence). The CDR3 loop spans 14 amino acids. V gave up 2 bases and J gave up 1 base; unmatched junction bases: 4. The CDR3 DNA is TGTGCCTGGAGTCCCCACAGGGGGTCCTACGAGCAGTACTTC. Encoded protein: CAWSPHRGSYEQYF.

The genes are TRBV27 and TRBJ2-6, with D possibly being TRBD2 (6 bases). From germline, CDR1 is MNHEY and CDR2 SMNVEV (reference sequence). The CDR3 sequence is 15 residues long. Trimming removed 10 bases at V and 4 bases at J, with 17 bases between. CDR3 sequence: CATIGVAGGANVLTF. The CDR3 DNA reads as TGTGCCACCATAGGGGTGGCGGGGGGGGCCAACGTCCTGACTTTC.

The table lists this clone with a few counts. J is TRBJ2-3 and V is TRBV5-1; possibly TRBD2 for D (6 bases). CDR1 SGHRS and CDR2 YFSETQ come from the germline V gene. V lost 3 bases and J 2 bases, leaving 16 bases between the germline ends. The CDR3 is 16 residues long. DNA for the CDR3: TGCGCCAGCAGCTCTTGGTCGGGAGAAGTCACAGATACGCAGTATTTT. This sequence encodes CASSSWSGEVTDTQYF.

This clone was seen once. V usage is TRBV19 and J usage is TRBJ1-5, with TRBD1 identical over 7 bases. Germline V lookup: CDR1 LNHDA, CDR2 SQIVND (reference sequence). J lost 4 bases, V lost 4 bases, and 7 bases had no gene match. This CDR3 is built from 15 residues. The chain's CDR3 is CASSTDRVGNQPQHF. The CDR3 bases are TGTGCCAGTAGTACCGACAGGGTCGGGAATCAGCCCCAGCATTTT.

The V and J genes are TRBV2 and TRBJ1-5; TRBD1 matches at 9 bases. The CDR3 contains 16 residues. J was trimmed by 6 bases and V by 4 bases; bases with no gene match: 10. Germline CDR1 and CDR2: SNHLY and FYNNEI. This chain's CDR3 is CASSAPTGGPSQPQHF. For the CDR3, the DNA is TGTGCCAGCAGTGCTCCGACAGGGGGGCCGAGTCAGCCCCAGCATTTT.

This chain joins TRBV5-4 and TRBJ1-2, with 8 bases matching TRBD1. CDR3 length equals 12 residues. Germline V lookup: CDR1 SGHNT, CDR2 YYREEE (reference sequence). J was trimmed by 8 bases and V by 4 bases; bases with no gene match: 4. CDR3 in DNA: TGTGCCAGCAGCCCGGGACAGGACGGCTACACCTTC. Its protein is CASSPGQDGYTF.

This chain uses TRBV30 with TRBJ2-1; D uncertain. The CDR3 contains 14 residues. The germline V and J ends were trimmed by 5 bases and 1 base, with 12 bases remaining between them. Germline V gene sequence: CDR1 GTSNPN, CDR2 SVGIG (reference sequence). The CDR3 DNA reads TGTGCCTGGGGGTGGAGCGAGTCCTACAATGAGCAGTTCTTC. It codes for CAWGWSESYNEQFF. Combining the CDR3 with reference TRBV30 and TRBJ2-1 gives the whole variable domain SQTIHQWPATLVQPVGSPLSLECTVEGTSNPNLYWYRQAAGRGLQLLFYSVGIGQISSEVPQNLSASRPQDRQFILSSKKLLLSDSGFYLCAWGWSESYNEQFFGPGTRLTVL.

The chain links TRBV6-6 to TRBJ2-1, with TRBD1 matching over 9 bases. The CDR3 spans 16 residues. Germline-derived CDR1 and CDR2 are MNHNY and SVGAGI (reference sequence). Trimming took 7 bases from V and 10 from J; bases not matched to a gene: 17. DNA for the CDR3: TGTGCCAGCACCCCTGTTCTAGGACAGGGGCTGGAAGAGCAGTTCTTC. Translation: CASTPVLGQGLEEQFF.